A single sample gave rise to the 5 T cell receptor beta chains below, sequenced in a study of T-cell memory formation after mild COVID-19. TCRdb reprocessed the 5' RACE reads with MiXCR, giving one entry per CDR3 protein. Seen here are under 300,000 distinct CDR3 sequences, roughly 18% observed once, and the top ten hold approximately 22%. The specimen was PBMCs or a T cell subset sorted from them (not recorded which). All receptors derive from a man aged 18 to 35 who had mild COVID-19 (a few samples of this study predate the infection). Cell type and time point are not known.

This clonotype appeared a few times. V and J are TRBV7-9 and TRBJ2-7; D may be TRBD1 or TRBD2 (5 bases each). V was shortened by 5 bases and J by 2 bases, with 13 bases between the two germline ends. This CDR3 has 14 amino acids. Germline V gives CDR1 SEHNR, CDR2 FQNEAQ (reference sequence). The CDR3 protein is CASSPGTSTYEQYF. The CDR3 nucleotides are TGTGCCAGCAGCCCGGGGACGTCTACCTACGAGCAGTACTTC.

V is TRBV4-1 and J is TRBJ2-3, with a weak D call TRBD2 (7 bases). The CDR3 consists of 15 residues. Germline CDR1 and CDR2: MGHRA and YSYEKL. V was trimmed by 4 bases and J by 7 bases, leaving 18 bases between them. The CDR3 nucleotides are TGCGCCAGCAGCCGGGGGGGGCTAGCAGACTATACGCAGTATTTT. Protein: CASSRGGLADYTQYF.

This clonotype came up a few times. V gene TRBV2 combines with J gene TRBJ2-7; TRBD2 matches 10 bases. V lost 6 bases, J lost 3 bases, and 5 bases stayed unmatched. This CDR3 has 14 residues. CDR1 and CDR2 from the germline V gene are SNHLY and FYNNEI. CDR3 in DNA: TGTGCCAGCAGAGGGTCTAGCGGGGGCTACGAGCAGTACGTC. Translation gives CASRGSSGGYEQYV.

This chain connects TRBV3-1 to TRBJ2-7; 7 nucleotides line up with TRBD1. Unmatched junction bases numbered 2, after V lost 3 bases and J lost 0 bases. The germline gives CDR1 LGHDT, CDR2 YNNKEL (reference sequence). This CDR3 spans 14 amino acids. The CDR3 sequence is CASSQRQGSYEQYV. CDR3 in DNA: TGTGCCAGCAGCCAGAGACAGGGCTCCTACGAGCAGTACGTC.

This clonotype was detected many times. This rearrangement joins TRBV7-6 to TRBJ1-1; 8 bases map to TRBD1. The CDR3 is 14 amino acids. Germline values: CDR1 SGHVS, CDR2 FNYEAQ. Germline trimming cut 4 bases from V and 2 bases from J; bases unmatched to any gene: 3. This CDR3 is CASSSGTGNTEAFF. CDR3 bases: TGTGCCAGCAGCTCAGGGACAGGAAACACTGAAGCTTTCTTT.